This TCR beta chain came from a study of T-cell memory formation after mild COVID-19 (dated by TCRdb to about 2021). Regarding the study in general: TCR sequence clusters from the two donors were largely donor specific. T-cell clones expanding and contracting after mild COVID-19 in a couple of donors were tracked by longitudinal TCRalpha and TCRbeta repertoire sequencing. The cohort was made up of two young adult volunteers, one female and one male, who were previously healthy. The paper as a whole reports these results and caveats: Only two mild cases were covered in the study, and larger cohorts including severe cases with pre-infection samples were considered necessary. Balanced CD4/CD8 phenotypes were observed for clones contracting from day 15 to 85, whereas a bias towards CD4+ was observed for a second wave of clones expanding from day 15 to 37. SARS-CoV-2 specificity of the second-wave clones peaking on day 37 was not confirmed. The detection of some responding clones in pre-infection memory suggests that pre-existing cross-reactive memory T cells joined the SARS-CoV-2 response. Contracting CD4+ clones appeared mostly in the CM and EM memory subsets, whereas CD8+ clones were enriched in EMRA.

Ficoll-Paque density gradient centrifugation was the method used to isolate PBMCs. Sequences DFQATT (CDR1) and SNEGSKA (CDR2) are obtained from the germline V gene (reference sequence). From its cysteine to its phenylalanine, the CDR3 spans 14 amino acids. Only the CDR3 DNA stays, 42 bases, in frame from base 1. V is pared back by 6 bases and J by 1 base, with 14 bases lying between the germline termini. Sequencer: Illumina NovaSeq 6000. TCRalpha and TCRbeta cDNA libraries were built by 5'RACE with constant-segment primers, adding sample barcodes and unique molecular identifiers. RNA was extracted from every sample with Trizol reagent. The libraries were amplified in two PCR steps, and the second step added a second sample barcode and Illumina TruSeq adapters. Sequencing of libraries was performed on an Illumina NovaSeq with 2 x 150 bp paired-end reads. The original methods were these. With migec v1.2.7, reads were demultiplexed and then collapsed into UMI-guided consensus sequences. Using mixcr v2.1.11, the UMI consensuses were aligned to TRA and TRB V and J templates and assembled into clonotypes. Clonotypes were classified as expanded or contracted when called significant by both edgeR and NoisET, with noise models trained on biological replicates. For edgeR calls, the thresholds were a false discovery rate-adjusted p below 0.01 and a log2 fold-change of 1. As an exploratory analysis of dynamics, max-normalized trajectories of the 1000 most abundant clonotypes were examined by PCA with hierarchical clustering. The CD4 or CD8 phenotype of responding clones was assigned using the separately sequenced CD4+ and CD8+ repertoires. Through fastp at Q25 and MiXCR, TCRdb rebuilt clones from the public reads, retaining in-frame beta chains. A single entry per CDR3 protein holds the most common genes and DNA from its merged rows. Clone size and V and J calls follow TCRdb, not the original study. The sample table records some 350,000 distinct CDR3 sequences; over 10% of these occur just once. About 21% of the sample goes to the ten largest clones.

Notes on this clonotype: This receptor's antigen is unknown. No base quality information exists; no much larger clone differs at one position.

The sample was PBMCs or a T cell subset sorted from them (not recorded which). The sequence was collected from a man aged 18-30 years who had mild COVID-19 (a few samples of this study predate the infection). The sample titles of this study are shuffled in the database, so cell type and time point are left out; the donor was told from shared clones. Recombination connected TRBV20-1 to TRBJ2-3; a weak D assignment points to TRBD2 (5 bases agree). The nucleotide sequence reads as follows: TGCAGTGCGATTAATCGGGGTGGCACAGATACGCAGTATTTT. Its amino acids are CSAINRGGTDTQYF.